This is a list of T cell receptor beta chains from one sample in a study of blood T cell repertoires in COVID-19. Profiling relied on immunoSEQ multiplex PCR, and the TCRdb table lists in-frame clones only, not all of them. Of fewer than 250,000 clones in the sample, around 90% are singletons; the top ten hold 1.5% to 2%. The sample comprised peripheral blood. All receptors derive from a man between 65 and 79 years old with acute or convalescent COVID-19. Both conserved end residues are part of each CDR3. The D gene is left open where the match is weak. Part of the rows lack a size; the others show once, few, many or a class for expanded clones.

v_gene	abundance	d_gene	j_gene	CDR3aa	CDR3nt
TRBV24-1	NA	TRBD1	TRBJ1-1	CATSRQGGGTDTEAFF	TGTGCCACCAGCAGACAGGGGGGGGGTACGGACACTGAAGCTTTCTTT
TRBV7-2	NA	NA	TRBJ2-3	CASSLEGGTGADTQYF	TGTGCCAGCAGCTTAGAGGGGGGGACCGGAGCAGATACGCAGTATTTT
TRBV5-3	NA	TRBD2	TRBJ2-7	CARSSLGLAVTYEQYF	TGTGCCAGAAGCTCGCTGGGACTAGCGGTCACCTACGAGCAGTACTTC
TRBV4-2	few	TRBD2	TRBJ2-5	CASSQDPSGRQETQYF	TGTGCCAGCAGCCAAGATCCTAGCGGAAGACAAGAGACCCAGTACTTC
TRBV19	NA	TRBD2	TRBJ2-3	CASGTSGSVDTQYF	TGTGCCAGCGGGACTAGCGGTTCCGTGGATACGCAGTATTTT
TRBV12-5	NA	NA	TRBJ1-2	CASGLEGMTNYGYTF	TGTGCTAGTGGTTTGGAGGGGATGACTAACTATGGCTACACCTTC
TRBV5-4	NA	NA	TRBJ1-2	CASSLEGTGYYGYTF	TGTGCCAGCAGCTTGGAAGGAACAGGATACTATGGCTACACCTTC
TRBV5-4	NA	NA	TRBJ2-1	CASSFGSNSYNEQFF	TGTGCCAGCAGCTTTGGCTCAAACTCCTACAATGAGCAGTTCTTC
TRBV19	NA	TRBD1	TRBJ2-7	CASSRSPLTGGPNEQYF	TGTGCCAGTAGTAGATCACCCCTGACAGGGGGCCCCAACGAGCAGTACTTC
TRBV12-3/TRBV12-4	few	NA	TRBJ2-5	CASSWDSGPQYF	TGTGCCAGCAGTTGGGATAGCGGCCCCCAGTACTTC
TRBV7-8	NA	NA	TRBJ2-1	CASSLRQGPSEEQFF	TGTGCCAGCAGCCTCCGACAGGGCCCTAGCGAGGAGCAGTTCTTC
TRBV5-1	NA	NA	TRBJ1-1	CASSPRGLNTEAFF	TGCGCCAGCAGTCCAAGGGGATTGAACACTGAAGCTTTCTTT
TRBV7-2	NA	NA	TRBJ1-1	CASSLVLSTEAFF	TGTGCCAGCAGCTTAGTGCTTAGCACTGAAGCTTTCTTT
TRBV24-1	NA	NA	TRBJ2-3	CATGASGFPDTQYF	TGTGCCACCGGGGCCAGTGGGTTCCCAGATACGCAGTATTTT
TRBV28	NA	NA	TRBJ2-5	CASSLYLDQETQYF	TGTGCCAGCAGTTTATACTTAGACCAAGAGACCCAGTACTTC
TRBV14	NA	NA	TRBJ2-5	CASSQGGLGETQYF	TGTGCCAGCAGCCAAGGAGGGCTGGGGGAGACCCAGTACTTC
TRBV3-1/TRBV3-2	NA	NA	TRBJ2-1	CASSQGRLGLQFF	TGTGCCAGCAGCCAAGGCCGCTTGGGACTTCAGTTCTTC
TRBV6-5	NA	TRBD1	TRBJ1-6	CASRIRDSLNSPLHF	TGTGCCAGCAGGATCAGGGACAGCCTAAATTCACCCCTCCACTTT
TRBV2	NA	TRBD1	TRBJ1-5	CATGQGNQPQHF	TGTGCCACCGGACAGGGAAATCAGCCCCAGCATTTT
TRBV5-4	once	NA	TRBJ1-2	CASRTGDDGYTF	TGTGCCAGCCGGACGGGGGACGATGGCTACACCTTC
TRBV3-1/TRBV3-2	NA	NA	TRBJ2-7	CASSQINYEQYF	TGTGCCAGCAGCCAAATAAACTACGAGCAGTACTTC
TRBV28	NA	TRBD2	TRBJ2-1	CASSGGVTSGRSYNEQFF	TGTGCCAGCAGTGGAGGGGTGACTAGCGGGAGATCCTACAATGAGCAGTTCTTC
TRBV7-3	NA	TRBD1	TRBJ1-1	CASSLTGGATEAFF	TGTGCCAGCAGCTTAACAGGGGGCGCGACTGAAGCTTTCTTT
TRBV6-1	NA	NA	TRBJ1-2	CASSEGSGAWGYTF	TGTGCCAGCAGTGAAGGATCAGGGGCGTGGGGCTACACCTTC
TRBV28	NA	NA	TRBJ1-2	CASSSGSIGYTF	TGTGCCAGCAGCTCGGGGTCAATAGGCTACACCTTC
TRBV14	once	TRBD1	TRBJ1-3	CASSQNIQGLRGSGNTIYF	TGTGCCAGCAGCCAAAACATACAGGGGCTTCGGGGGTCTGGAAACACCATATATTTT
TRBV2	once	TRBD2	TRBJ2-5	CASRAGLAGGRETQYF	TGTGCCAGCAGAGCTGGACTAGCGGGAGGGCGGGAGACCCAGTACTTC
TRBV23-1	NA	NA	TRBJ2-2	CASSQSIANASTGELFF	TGCGCCAGCAGTCAATCTATAGCAAACGCCTCCACCGGGGAGCTGTTTTTT
TRBV5-6	NA	NA	TRBJ2-2	CASSPVDTLSLSNTGELFF	TGTGCCAGCAGCCCCGTCGACACCCTTTCCCTTTCAAACACCGGGGAGCTGTTTTTT
TRBV18	NA	TRBD1	TRBJ1-2	CASSPPGQINYGYTF	TGTGCCAGCTCACCCCCGGGACAGATAAACTATGGCTACACCTTC
TRBV24-1	NA	TRBD1	TRBJ1-1	CATRRQGNTEAFF	TGTGCCACCAGAAGACAGGGAAACACTGAAGCTTTCTTT
TRBV6-5	NA	NA	TRBJ2-1	CASSYSLGHRYNEQFF	TGTGCCAGCAGTTACTCCCTGGGACACCGGTACAATGAGCAGTTCTTC
TRBV5-1	NA	NA	TRBJ2-3	CASKRGRADTQYF	TGCGCCAGCAAACGGGGTCGGGCAGATACGCAGTATTTT
TRBV20-1	NA	NA	TRBJ2-4	CSASKDSQKYF	TGCAGTGCTTCGAAGGACTCCCAAAAGTACTTC
TRBV15	NA	NA	TRBJ2-2	CATSRDQAGAGELFF	TGTGCCACCAGCAGAGATCAGGCAGGGGCCGGGGAGCTGTTTTTT
TRBV10-3	NA	NA	TRBJ2-7	CAISAAGGGYEQYF	TGTGCCATCAGTGCCGCAGGGGGAGGCTACGAGCAGTACTTC
TRBV5-1	NA	TRBD2	TRBJ2-1	CASSSRSGTISYNEQFF	TGCGCCAGCAGCTCGCGCTCCGGGACTATCTCCTACAATGAGCAGTTCTTC
TRBV6-6	NA	NA	TRBJ1-3	CASSYGSGTTGNTIYF	TGTGCCAGCAGTTACGGGTCCGGGACAACCGGAAACACCATATATTTT
TRBV27	NA	NA	TRBJ2-7	CASSLFPPLRERRYEQYF	TGTGCCAGCAGTTTATTCCCCCCCCTACGGGAGAGAAGATACGAGCAGTACTTC
TRBV7-9	NA	TRBD2	TRBJ2-5	CASSTGSGTSGKETQYF	TGTGCCAGCAGCACCGGGTCCGGGACTAGCGGGAAAGAGACCCAGTACTTC
TRBV7-9	NA	TRBD1	TRBJ2-7	CASSDTGGRVYEQYF	TGTGCCAGCAGCGACACAGGGGGCAGGGTCTACGAGCAGTACTTC
TRBV6-5	once	NA	TRBJ2-7	CASSNSLYEQYF	TGTGCCAGCAGTAATTCCCTTTACGAGCAGTACTTC
TRBV18	NA	NA	TRBJ1-1	CASSPQGYTEAFF	TGTGCCAGCTCACCGCAGGGTTACACTGAAGCTTTCTTT